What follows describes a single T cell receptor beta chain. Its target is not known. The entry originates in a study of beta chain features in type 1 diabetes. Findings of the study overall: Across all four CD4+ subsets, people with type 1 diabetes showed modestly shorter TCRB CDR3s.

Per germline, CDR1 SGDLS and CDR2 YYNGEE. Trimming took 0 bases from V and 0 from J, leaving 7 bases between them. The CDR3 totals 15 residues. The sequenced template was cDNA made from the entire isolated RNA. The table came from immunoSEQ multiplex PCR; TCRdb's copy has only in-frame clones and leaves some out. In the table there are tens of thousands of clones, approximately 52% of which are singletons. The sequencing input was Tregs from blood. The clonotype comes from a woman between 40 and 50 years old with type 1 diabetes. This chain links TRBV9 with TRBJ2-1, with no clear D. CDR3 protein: CASSVGASSYNEQFF. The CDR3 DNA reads TGTGCCAGCAGCGTAGGCGCAAGCTCCTACAATGAGCAGTTCTTC.